These 20 T cell receptor beta chains originate from one sample sequenced in a study of CD8 T cells in ankylosing spondylitis. General observations from the study: Ankylosing spondylitis blood appeared to carry a characteristic TCR beta motif of fewer than 10 highly homologous variants.

Antigen specificity for these receptors is unknown. TCRdb passed the 5' RACE reads through MiXCR, listing each CDR3 protein once. The sample contains some 220,000 distinct CDR3 sequences, around 7.9% of which appear only once. What was sequenced was blood, either unsorted or a sorted T cell fraction (not recorded which). These receptors originate from a male donor with ankylosing spondylitis.

This clonotype has just a few counts. The chain is built from TRBV7-9 and TRBJ1-2; a weak D match, TRBD1 (5 bases). CDR3 size: 14 residues. Trimming left V 5 bases short and J 2 bases short, with 12 bases between. Germline V gene data show CDR1 as SEHNR and CDR2 as FQNEAQ (reference sequence). CDR3 region: CASSPPGANYGYTF. As DNA, the CDR3 is TGTGCCAGCAGCCCCCCCGGGGCAAACTATGGCTACACCTTC.

There are many counts of this clonotype. The chain couples TRBV21-1 to TRBJ2-7; TRBD1, the table's D call, lacks a check against the DNA. TRBV21-1 is annotated as a pseudogene. The CDR3 is 15 amino acids. CDR3 sequence: CASSKKGHRRHEQYF. The CDR3 coding sequence is TGTGCCAGCAGCAAAAAGGGACACCGGCGCCACGAGCAGTACTTC.

The chain is built from TRBV7-8 and TRBJ2-1, with 9 bases aligning to TRBD2. CDR1 is SGHVS, CDR2 FQNEAQ, per germline. The CDR3 is 15 residues long. With 5 bases clipped from V and 5 bases from J, the junction kept 7 bases outside the gene matches. The CDR3 loop reads CASSRRLADDNEQFF. DNA of the CDR3: TGTGCCAGCAGCCGCCGACTAGCGGACGACAATGAGCAGTTCTTC.

Ten or more counts support this clonotype. The genes are TRBV6-2 or TRBV6-3 and TRBJ1-2; 10 bases fit TRBD1. Germline CDR1 MNHEY, CDR2 SVGEGT. This CDR3 contains 15 residues. Trimming cost V 4 bases and J 7 bases; bases outside gene matches: 9. The CDR3 sequence: CASSSPGQGMSGYTF. The CDR3 DNA sequence: TGTGCCAGCAGTTCGCCGGGACAGGGGATGAGTGGCTACACCTTC.

This clonotype was observed many times. The CDR3 spells CASSLAGIRNNEQFF. The CDR3 nucleotides are TGTGCCAGCAGCTTAGCGGGAATTCGAAACAATGAGCAGTTCTTC. V and J are TRBV7-9 and TRBJ2-1; no firm D call. Trimming took off 0 bases at V and 5 bases at J, with 11 bases between the two ends. Germline values: CDR1 SEHNR, CDR2 FQNEAQ (reference sequence). The CDR3 sequence is 15 residues long. Using reference TRBV7-9 and TRBJ2-1 for the parts outside the CDR3, the full variable domain is DTGVSQNPRHKITKRGQNVTFRCDPISEHNRLYWYRQTLGQGPEFLTYFQNEAQLEKSRLLSDRFSAERPKGSFSTLEIQRTEQGDSAMYLCASSLAGIRNNEQFFGPGTRLTVL.

This clonotype was recorded many times. The V and J genes are TRBV13 and TRBJ2-7, with D possibly being TRBD1 or TRBD2 (5 bases each). CDR1 and CDR2 (germline): PRHDT, FYEKMQ (reference sequence). Deletions cut 4 bases from V and 7 bases from J, with 14 bases between. The length of the CDR3 is 13 residues. CDR3 coding DNA: TGTGCCAGCAGCTCCCGGGGCCTTTGGGAGCAGTACTTC. Encoded protein: CASSSRGLWEQYF.

There are many counts of this clonotype. The chain uses TRBV7-9 and TRBJ2-3, with D unclear. The V gene lost 1 base and the J gene lost 4 bases, with 9 bases spanning the gap. The CDR3 runs 14 residues. Germline V gene sequence: CDR1 SEHNR, CDR2 FQNEAQ (reference sequence). The CDR3 reads CASSLGTPADTQYF. For the CDR3, the DNA is TGTGCCAGCAGCTTAGGGACCCCAGCAGATACGCAGTATTTT.

This clonotype has at least ten counts. The chain links TRBV28 to TRBJ2-5; D may be TRBD1 (5 bases). This CDR3 has 13 amino acids. Germline V gene lookup returns CDR1 MDHEN and CDR2 SYDVKM. V was shortened by 7 bases and J by 5 bases, with 14 bases between the two germline ends. Written as DNA, the CDR3 is TGTGCCAGCATCGCCCCCGGACATGAGACCCAGTACTTC. Protein product: CASIAPGHETQYF. Complete variable domain (other parts from reference TRBV28 and TRBJ2-5): DVKVTQSSRYLVKRTGEKVFLECVQDMDHENMFWYRQDPGLGLRLIYFSYDVKMKEKGDIPEGYSVSREKKERFSLILESASTNQTSMYLCASIAPGHETQYFGPGTRLLVL.

This clonotype was detected a few times. The CDR3 DNA reads TGTGCCAGCAGCTTAAGAGCGAGCACAGATACGCAGTATTTT. Its translation is CASSLRASTDTQYF. The chain combines TRBV7-2 with TRBJ2-3, with D unresolved. The CDR3 is 14 amino acids. In germline, CDR1 is SGHTA, CDR2 FQGNSA. The ends were cut back, 2 bases at V and 0 bases at J, with 6 bases in the middle.

At least ten counts were recorded for this clonotype. The genes are TRBV7-6 and TRBJ2-7; 10 bases are shared with TRBD2. J gave up 4 bases and V 2 bases, and 8 bases lay outside the gene matches. There are 16 residues in the CDR3. The germline CDR1 and CDR2 sequences are SGHVS and FNYEAQ. This chain's CDR3 is CASSLLSSGREYEQYF. In DNA form, the CDR3 reads TGTGCCAGCAGCTTATTGTCCAGCGGGAGGGAGTACGAGCAGTACTTC.

This sequence joins TRBV29-1 and TRBJ2-5, with TRBD1 matching over 9 bases. Germline V CDR1 and CDR2: SQVTM, ANQGSEA. The length of the CDR3 is 14 residues. V lost 4 bases, J lost 4 bases, and 7 bases stayed unmatched. The CDR3 spells CSVAILTGGETQYF. CDR3 coding DNA: TGCAGCGTTGCGATCTTGACAGGGGGAGAGACCCAGTACTTC.

This clonotype showed up many times. The chain joins TRBV11-1 to TRBJ2-5, with 10 positions matching TRBD1. This CDR3 comprises 15 residues. Germline V lookup: CDR1 SGHAT, CDR2 FQDESV (reference sequence). With V trimmed by 5 bases and J by 4 bases, 7 bases remained unmatched. The CDR3 sequence: CASSPRDRGGETQYF. CDR3 bases: TGTGCCAGCAGCCCCCGGGACAGGGGCGGAGAGACCCAGTACTTC. Together with reference TRBV11-1 and TRBJ2-5, the CDR3 gives the full variable domain: EAEVAQSPRYKITEKSQAVAFWCDPISGHATLYWYRQILGQGPELLVQFQDESVVDDSQLPKDRFSAERLKGVDSTLKIQPAELGDSAMYLCASSPRDRGGETQYFGPGTRLLVL.

Remarks on this clonotype: Since a much larger clone is just one base distant, this may be a read error. The chain couples TRBV6-5 to TRBJ1-1; TRBD1 matches 9 bases. CDR1 is MNHEY, CDR2 SVGAGI, per germline. CDR3 length: 18 residues. V lost 4 bases, J lost 2 bases, and 14 bases stayed unmatched. The CDR3 coding sequence is TGTGCCAGCAGTTGGGGGCTCCACGGACAGGGGACTAACACTGAAGCTTTCTTT. Encoded protein: CASSWGLHGQGTNTEAFF.

This clonotype was recorded many times. This chain uses TRBV6-5 with TRBJ2-1; tentatively, D is TRBD2 (6 bases). This CDR3 is 13 amino acids long. Germline V gives CDR1 MNHEY, CDR2 SVGAGI. V lost 4 bases to trimming and J lost 7 bases, with 11 bases between them. CDR3 in DNA: TGTGCCAGCAGTTGGGGACTGCCTAATGAGCAGTTCTTC. Its translation: CASSWGLPNEQFF.

This clonotype was recorded many times. The chain carries TRBV20-1 and TRBJ1-2; D is uncertain. Germline V gene data show CDR1 as DFQATT and CDR2 as SNEGSKA (reference sequence). V shed 2 bases and J shed 4 bases, with 14 bases lying between them. CDR3 length: 14 residues. CDR3 in amino acids: CSARSVRAVYGYTF. CDR3 nucleotide sequence: TGCAGTGCTAGATCGGTTCGGGCAGTCTATGGCTACACCTTC.

The chain links TRBV20-1 to TRBJ2-1; tentatively, D is TRBD2 (6 bases). CDR1 is DFQATT and CDR2 is SNEGSKA in the germline V gene (reference sequence). The CDR3 covers 18 residues. Trimming removed 0 bases from V and 6 bases from J, with 24 bases in between. The CDR3 DNA reads TGCAGTGCTAGAGACCCCATGGGCGGAGGGGTCCTACTCAATGAGCAGTTCTTC. Amino acid sequence: CSARDPMGGGVLLNEQFF.

The rearrangement links TRBV21-1 to TRBJ2-7; the table gives TRBD1 as D, unverified against the DNA. TRBV21-1 is a pseudogene locus. CDR3 length: 17 amino acids. The CDR3 is CASSKSNRQGMCYEQYF. The CDR3 DNA is TGTGCCAGCAGCAAAAGCAATCGACAGGGGATGTGCTACGAGCAGTACTTC.

This clonotype has a count of ten or more. The chain links TRBV5-1 to TRBJ2-7, with 7 bases lining up with TRBD1. V was pared by 4 bases and J by 0 bases, with 10 bases of the junction left unmatched. The CDR3 length is 16 residues. Germline CDR1 and CDR2: SGHRS and YFSETQ. For the CDR3, the DNA is TGCGCCAGCAGCAGGGACAGAAGTAAACACTCCTACGAGCAGTACTTC. It translates to CASSRDRSKHSYEQYF.

This clonotype was observed a few times. V and J are TRBV5-1 and TRBJ2-7; 8 nucleotides agree with TRBD2. The CDR3 is 16 residues long. After removal of 2 bases from V and 0 bases from J, the junction contained 7 bases not matched to a gene. Germline-derived CDR1 and CDR2 are SGHRS and YFSETQ. The CDR3 loop reads CASSFYSGVSSYEQYF. The DNA of the CDR3 is TGCGCCAGCAGCTTTTATAGCGGGGTGAGCTCCTACGAGCAGTACTTC. Variable domain in full (rest from reference TRBV5-1 and TRBJ2-7): KAGVTQTPRYLIKTRGQQVTLSCSPISGHRSVSWYQQTPGQGLQFLFEYFSETQRNKGNFPGRFSGRQFSNSRSEMNVSTLELGDSALYLCASSFYSGVSSYEQYFGPGTRLTVT.

This clonotype has ten or more counts. The J gene is TRBJ2-1, the V gene TRBV5-4, with D uncertain. CDR3 size: 14 residues. Trimming removed 4 bases from V and 8 bases from J, with 16 bases in between. Germline CDR1 reads SGHNT; CDR2 reads YYREEE (reference sequence). The CDR3 protein is CASSDWAGIDEQFF. CDR3 DNA sequence: TGTGCCAGCAGCGACTGGGCTGGTATAGATGAGCAGTTCTTC.